The 5 T cell receptor beta chains below were found in one sample sequenced in a study of control samples from healthy donors and cancer patients. Sequenced by immunoSEQ multiplex PCR; TCRdb stores in-frame clones only, minus some. Of roughly 170,000 clones listed, 93% are singletons. The sample consisted of blood. The origin of the receptors is a woman in her sixties in good health.

J is TRBJ1-5 and V is TRBV18, with 8 bases aligning to TRBD1. The junction had 7 bases not matched to a gene; V was cut back by 6 bases and J by 3 bases. There are 15 residues in the CDR3. Germline assignment: CDR1 KGHSH and CDR2 LQKENI. The CDR3 here is CASSRGPPLNQPQHF. The CDR3 region has the DNA TGTGCCAGCTCCAGGGGGCCCCCTCTCAATCAGCCCCAGCATTTT.

This chain connects TRBV10-3 to TRBJ1-2; D is possibly TRBD1 (5 bases). Trimming cost V 2 bases and J 6 bases, with 19 bases left between them. CDR1 and CDR2 from the germline V gene are ENHRY and SYGVKD. The CDR3 extends over 16 amino acids. CDR3: CAISEGVRVGDNGYTF. For the CDR3, the DNA is TGTGCCATCAGTGAGGGGGTCAGGGTGGGGGATAATGGCTACACCTTC.

The chain employs TRBV4-3 and TRBJ2-3; D remains unclear. Germline CDR1 LGHNA, CDR2 YSLEER. V dropped 0 bases and J dropped 4 bases, with 17 bases sitting between them. The CDR3 runs 17 residues. For the CDR3, the DNA is TGCGCCAGCAGCCAAGATCGGCAGACAAAAGGATCAGATACGCAGTATTTT. The encoded protein is CASSQDRQTKGSDTQYF.

V is TRBV18 and J is TRBJ1-1; 9 bases align to TRBD1. The length of the CDR3 is 15 residues. From germline, CDR1 is KGHSH and CDR2 LQKENI. V was clipped by 6 bases and J by 3 bases; unmatched bases: 8. Written as DNA, the CDR3 is TGTGCCAGCTCCCTCTGGGACAGGGTAGACACTGAAGCTTTCTTT. This sequence encodes CASSLWDRVDTEAFF.

This sequence joins TRBV4-1 and TRBJ2-7, with D unresolved. The CDR3 is made up of 14 amino acids. Germline assignment: CDR1 MGHRA and CDR2 YSYEKL. V was trimmed by 2 bases and J by 4 bases, leaving 12 bases between them. The CDR3 bases are TGCGCCAGCAGCCAAATCCTGCCTGGGTACGAGCAGTACTTC. Amino acid sequence: CASSQILPGYEQYF.